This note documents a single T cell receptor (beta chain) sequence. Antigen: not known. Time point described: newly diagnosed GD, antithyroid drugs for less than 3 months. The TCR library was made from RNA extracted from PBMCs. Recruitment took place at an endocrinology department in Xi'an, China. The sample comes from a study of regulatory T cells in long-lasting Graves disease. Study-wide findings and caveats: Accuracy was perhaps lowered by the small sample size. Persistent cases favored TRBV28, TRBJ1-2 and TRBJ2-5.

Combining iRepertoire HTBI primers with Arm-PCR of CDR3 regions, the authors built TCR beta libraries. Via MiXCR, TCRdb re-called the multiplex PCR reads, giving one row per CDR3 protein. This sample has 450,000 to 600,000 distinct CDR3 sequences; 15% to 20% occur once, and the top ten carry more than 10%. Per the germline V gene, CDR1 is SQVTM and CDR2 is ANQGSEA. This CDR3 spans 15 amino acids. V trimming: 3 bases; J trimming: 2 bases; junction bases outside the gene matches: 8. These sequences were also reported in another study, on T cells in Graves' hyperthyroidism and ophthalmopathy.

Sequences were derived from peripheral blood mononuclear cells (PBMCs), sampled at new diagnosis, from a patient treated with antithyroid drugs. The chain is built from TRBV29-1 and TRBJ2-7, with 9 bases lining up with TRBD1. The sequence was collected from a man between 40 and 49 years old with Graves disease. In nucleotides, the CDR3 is TGCAGCGTTGAGGCGACAGGGGGACGGCCCTACGAGCAGTACTTC. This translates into CSVEATGGRPYEQYF.